Shown below are 28 T cell receptor beta chains from a single sample sequenced in a study of T cells in Graves' hyperthyroidism and ophthalmopathy. Researchers amplified the TCR beta CDR3 regions from RNA transcripts. A set of HTBI primers served as the primers for a first-round RT-PCR of the TCR CDR3. TCRdb ran MiXCR on the multiplex PCR reads and lists one entry per CDR3 protein. The sample comprises about 250,000 distinct CDR3 sequences, 22% of which are singletons, and around 65% rests with the top ten. Source material: blood. These receptor sequences come from a man under 40 with Graves' ophthalmopathy.

V and J are TRBV18 and TRBJ1-2, with D perhaps matching TRBD1 (5 bases). Germline V gene lookup returns CDR1 KGHSH and CDR2 LQKENI. Trimming took 0 bases from V and 1 from J, leaving 9 bases between them. The CDR3 spans 15 residues. The CDR3 loop reads CASSPPMGDNYGYTF. DNA of the CDR3: TGTGCCAGCTCACCACCGATGGGGGATAACTATGGCTACACCTTC.

The table lists this clonotype with many counts. J is TRBJ2-7 and V is TRBV5-1; D is ambiguous. V gave up 0 bases and J gave up 2 bases, with 12 bases separating them. This CDR3 is built from 15 residues. In germline, CDR1 is SGHRS, CDR2 YFSETQ. The CDR3 DNA reads as TGCGCCAGCAGCTTGGGGACCGACGGAGCCTACGAGCAGTACTTC. Its translation: CASSLGTDGAYEQYF.

This clonotype was recorded a few times. This rearrangement joins TRBV10-3 to TRBJ1-2; TRBD1 is a possible D gene (5 bases). This CDR3 comprises 13 residues. Trimming removed 6 bases at V and 4 bases at J, with 12 bases between. Germline V CDR1 and CDR2: ENHRY, SYGVKD. CDR3 nucleotide sequence: TGTGCCATCAGCGAAGGGACGGTCTATGGCTACACCTTC. Protein sequence: CAISEGTVYGYTF.

This clonotype appeared many times. V usage is TRBV20-1 and J usage is TRBJ2-5, with 16 bases that match TRBD2. J was trimmed by 7 bases and V by 1 base; bases with no gene match: 12. CDR3 length: 18 residues. CDR1 and CDR2 from the germline V gene are DFQATT and SNEGSKA (reference sequence). The CDR3 here is CSARVPGLAGGLAGTQYF. CDR3 sequence (DNA): TGCAGTGCTAGAGTTCCGGGACTAGCGGGAGGGCTCGCTGGGACCCAGTACTTC.

The gene calls are TRBV29-1 and TRBJ2-1; 8 bases are shared with TRBD2. Per germline, CDR1 SQVTM and CDR2 ANQGSEA. Unmatched junction bases numbered 10, after V lost 3 bases and J lost 9 bases. The CDR3 is made up of 14 amino acids. CDR3 amino acids: CSVDAGGVLSEQFF. CDR3 in DNA: TGCAGCGTTGATGCGGGAGGTGTCCTCAGTGAGCAGTTCTTC.

This clonotype showed up just a few times. The chain uses TRBV7-9 and TRBJ2-7, with 10 positions matching TRBD1. The germline V gene encodes CDR1 SEHNR and CDR2 FQNEAQ (reference sequence). The CDR3 sequence is 16 residues long. V dropped 5 bases and J dropped 2; count of bases not matched to a gene: 9. The CDR3 reads CASSLELGQGTYEQYF. CDR3 DNA sequence: TGTGCCAGCAGCCTCGAACTGGGACAGGGGACCTACGAGCAGTACTTC.

This clonotype was seen more than once but under ten times. This may be a read error: a much more frequent sequence differs by one nucleotide. The V and J genes are TRBV11-1 and TRBJ1-1, with 7 bases fitting TRBD1. The germline gives CDR1 SGHAT, CDR2 FQDESV (reference sequence). Unmatched junction bases numbered 13, after V lost 5 bases and J lost 4 bases. This CDR3 contains 16 residues. The CDR3 protein is CASSPRDRARGTEAFF. CDR3 nucleotides: TGTGCCAGCAGCCCCCGGGACAGAGCCAGAGGCACTGAAGCTTTCTTT.

This clonotype was counted at least ten times. V is TRBV5-1 and J is TRBJ2-3; 7 positions agree with TRBD2. V dropped 0 bases and J dropped 5; count of bases not matched to a gene: 12. Per the germline V gene, CDR1 is SGHRS and CDR2 is YFSETQ. The CDR3 spans 17 residues. In nucleotides, the CDR3 is TGCGCCAGCAGCTTGGGACAGTGGGGGACTACCGGAGATACGCAGTATTTT. This translates into CASSLGQWGTTGDTQYF.

This clonotype was counted many times. V and J are TRBV6-5 and TRBJ1-1; D is ambiguous. This CDR3 region has 13 residues. CDR1 is MNHEY, CDR2 SVGAGI, per germline. V dropped 2 bases and J dropped 6 bases, with 10 bases sitting between them. CDR3 amino acids: CASSYLGGSEAFF. The CDR3 bases are TGTGCCAGCAGTTACCTAGGAGGGTCTGAAGCTTTCTTT.

This clonotype was picked up a small number of times. The chain links TRBV5-1 to TRBJ2-1; TRBD2 matches at 9 bases. The trim removed 3 bases at V and 5 bases at J, leaving 6 bases unmatched. The CDR3 totals 15 residues. Germline CDR1 is SGHRS and CDR2 is YFSETQ. The CDR3 loop is CASSSLAGLDNEQFF. The DNA for the CDR3 is TGCGCCAGCAGCTCCCTAGCGGGGCTAGACAATGAGCAGTTCTTC.

The gene calls are TRBV11-2 and TRBJ2-1, with 8 bases lining up with TRBD2. Germline CDR1 is SGHAT and CDR2 is FQNNGV. V was pared by 3 bases and J by 3 bases, with 4 bases of the junction left unmatched. The CDR3 sequence is 15 residues long. Here the CDR3 DNA reads TGTGCCAGCAGCTTCAGCCGGGGGGGCTACAATGAGCAGTTCTTC. It encodes CASSFSRGGYNEQFF.

There are many counts of this clonotype. The DNA for the CDR3 is TGTGCCAGCAGCGCCAGACTCAGGGGTGGCGGGGAGCTGTTTTTT. Its translation: CASSARLRGGGELFF. The chain employs TRBV11-3 and TRBJ2-2, with D perhaps TRBD1 (6 bases). The CDR3 runs to 15 residues. Germline V gene lookup returns CDR1 SGHNT and CDR2 YENEEA. The germline V and J ends were trimmed by 5 bases and 7 bases, with 17 bases remaining between them.

This chain uses TRBV30 with TRBJ1-4; tentative D call: TRBD1 (6 bases). The CDR3 is made up of 15 amino acids. Per germline, CDR1 GTSNPN and CDR2 SVGIG (reference sequence). Trimming shortened V by 1 base and J by 3 bases, and 12 bases separated the two germline ends. The CDR3 DNA is TGTGCCTGGAGTGCAACAGGGTCGGCTAATGAAAAACTGTTTTTT. Translating gives CAWSATGSANEKLFF. The full variable domain, completed using reference TRBV30 and TRBJ1-4, is SQTIHQWPATLVQPVGSPLSLECTVEGTSNPNLYWYRQAAGRGLQLLFYSVGIGQISSEVPQNLSASRPQDRQFILSSKKLLLSDSGFYLCAWSATGSANEKLFFGSGTQLSVL.

This clonotype was counted a few times. J is TRBJ2-7 and V is TRBV6-2 or TRBV6-3; no definite D call. Germline CDR1 and CDR2: MNHEY and SVGEGT. This CDR3 has 14 residues. V was trimmed by 2 bases and J by 0 bases, leaving 8 bases between them. The DNA of the CDR3 is TGTGCCAGCAGTTACGTCGGAGACTCCTACGAGCAGTACTTC. This gives the protein CASSYVGDSYEQYF.

The chain has TRBV11-3 and TRBJ2-7; D might be TRBD1 (6 bases). The CDR3 is made up of 15 amino acids. The V gene lost 6 bases and the J gene lost 1 base, with 16 bases spanning the gap. CDR1 and CDR2 from the germline V gene are SGHNT and YENEEA. The CDR3 sequence is CASRTSGTPSYEQYF. In DNA, the CDR3 is TGTGCCAGCAGAACCTCCGGGACACCGTCCTACGAGCAGTACTTC.

This clonotype showed up many times. The chain combines TRBV28 with TRBJ2-3; D remains unclear. The CDR3 has 16 residues. The V end lost 5 bases, the J end lost 6 bases, and 21 bases lay between the germline ends. Per the germline V gene, CDR1 is MDHEN and CDR2 is SYDVKM. DNA for the CDR3: TGTGCCAGCAGTCCCTCTTCAGGTCCCATTGTGGATACGCAGTATTTT. Translating gives CASSPSSGPIVDTQYF.

Comment on this clonotype: Germline and junction disagree at one end, which may indicate a read error. The chain is built from TRBV9 and TRBJ1-6; TRBD1 might be the D (6 bases). Germline V gene sequence: CDR1 SGDLS, CDR2 YYNGEE. This CDR3 comprises 15 residues. The DNA of the CDR3 is TGTGCCAGCTCCTTCGCGGACAGAAGTAATTCACCCCTCCCCTTT. Protein sequence: CASSFADRSNSPLPF.

This clonotype was counted between two and nine times. The V call is TRBV7-9, the J call TRBJ2-7; 9 nucleotides match TRBD2. Germline lookup yields CDR1 SEHNR and CDR2 FQNEAQ (reference sequence). The CDR3 spans 14 residues. Trimming removed 3 bases from V and 3 bases from J; junction bases left unmatched: 3. Here the CDR3 reads CASSFRAGGYEQYF. The CDR3 DNA reads as TGTGCCAGCAGCTTTCGAGCGGGAGGCTACGAGCAGTACTTC.

The gene calls are TRBV6-5 and TRBJ2-3, with D possibly matching TRBD2 (7 bases). The CDR3 contains 15 residues. Germline V lookup: CDR1 MNHEY, CDR2 SVGAGI. Trimming stripped 0 bases from V and 7 bases from J, with 14 bases between. CDR3 sequence reads: CASSYSGGGLHTQYF. The CDR3 DNA is TGTGCCAGCAGTTACTCAGGGGGGGGGCTGCATACGCAGTATTTT.

This clonotype was seen a few times. The chain links TRBV29-1 to TRBJ1-2; 7 nucleotides line up with TRBD1. The junction had 4 bases not matched to a gene; V was cut back by 7 bases and J by 8 bases. The germline CDR1 and CDR2 sequences are SQVTM and ANQGSEA. The CDR3 covers 10 residues. This CDR3 reads CSGDRDGYTF. CDR3 in DNA: TGCAGCGGCGACAGGGACGGCTACACCTTC.

This clonotype was detected a few times. V usage is TRBV9 and J usage is TRBJ2-1, with 9 bases identical to TRBD2. V was pared by 5 bases and J by 7 bases, with 10 bases of the junction left unmatched. CDR1 is SGDLS, CDR2 YYNGEE, per germline. This CDR3 has 15 residues. The DNA for the CDR3 is TGTGCCAGCAGTTTAATAGGGCTAGCGGGGAATGAGCAGTTCTTC. Its translation is CASSLIGLAGNEQFF.

The rearrangement links TRBV19 to TRBJ2-5; D is unresolved. The germline gives CDR1 LNHDA, CDR2 SQIVND (reference sequence). Between the trimmed V and J ends, which lost 5 bases and 4 bases, there was a span of 11 bases. This CDR3 is 13 amino acids long. CDR3 nucleotides: TGTGCCAGTAGTTCTGTATCCAGAGAGACCCAGTACTTC. Protein product: CASSSVSRETQYF.

This clonotype was seen only a few times. The chain combines TRBV2 with TRBJ1-6; D not resolved. V was pared by 2 bases and J by 4 bases, with 6 bases between. This CDR3 is 14 amino acids long. Germline lookup yields CDR1 SNHLY and CDR2 FYNNEI. The CDR3 here is CASSERDYNSPLHF. CDR3 DNA: TGTGCCAGCAGTGAAAGGGATTATAATTCACCCCTCCACTTT.

This clonotype has only a few counts. The chain uses TRBV6-6 and TRBJ2-7; 8 nucleotides line up with TRBD1. J lost 0 bases, V lost 0 bases, and 4 bases had no gene match. Germline-derived CDR1 and CDR2 are MNHNY and SVGAGI (reference sequence). The CDR3 extends over 16 amino acids. The DNA of the CDR3 is TGTGCCAGCAGTTACTCGCAGGGGGCCAGCTCCTACGAGCAGTACTTC. Translating gives CASSYSQGASSYEQYF.

This clonotype came up a few times. CDR3 DNA: TGTGCCAGCAGCCAAGTCCGGCAGACGAACACTGAAGCTTTCTTT. It specifies CASSQVRQTNTEAFF. The chain combines TRBV14 with TRBJ1-1, with no clear D. V lost 1 base to trimming and J lost 1 base, with 10 bases between them. The CDR3 has 15 residues. Per germline, CDR1 SGHDN and CDR2 FVKESK.

This clonotype was detected a few times. CDR3 coding DNA: TGTGCCAGCAAAACCCTCCGGGACAGGTGGAATGAGCAGTTCTTC. Translating gives CASKTLRDRWNEQFF. The rearrangement uses TRBV28 and TRBJ2-1, with 8 bases that match TRBD1. There are 15 residues in the CDR3. Trimming at V came to 7 bases and at J to 7 bases, leaving 12 bases not matched to a gene. Germline CDR1 MDHEN, CDR2 SYDVKM.

The table lists this clonotype with many counts. V usage is TRBV20-1 and J usage is TRBJ2-7; D unclear. The CDR3 spans 14 residues. Trimming removed 0 bases from V and 3 bases from J, with 12 bases in between. CDR1 DFQATT and CDR2 SNEGSKA come from the germline V gene (reference sequence). In nucleotides, the CDR3 is TGCAGTGCTAGAGACCCGGGTACGGGCTACGAGCAGTACTTC. This codes for CSARDPGTGYEQYF.

Ten or more counts support this clonotype. The V gene is TRBV28, the J gene TRBJ2-4; D unclear. V lost 6 bases, J lost 3 bases, and 15 bases lay in between. CDR1 is MDHEN and CDR2 is SYDVKM in the germline V gene. This CDR3 is 15 amino acids long. This chain's CDR3 is CASSLSPPNKNIQYF. The CDR3 nucleotides are TGTGCCAGCAGCCTCTCACCCCCGAACAAAAACATTCAGTACTTC.